This T cell receptor (beta chain) emerged from a study of T cell repertoires in cytomegalovirus infection. Study-level background: HLA-B-restricted CMV epitopes that are well studied were used alongside recently identified HLA-C-restricted ones. Matching HLA type, along with CMV infection, was indicated by public TCR beta signatures. Findings of the study overall: In two of eight donors, the top clonotype was HLA-C-restricted CMV-specific.

TCRdb itself ran the reads through MiXCR, one entry per CDR3 protein. The table has about 310,000 distinct CDR3 sequences, roughly 25% seen once. In regard to this clonotype: Its specificity is unknown.

The germline gives CDR1 LNHDA, CDR2 SQIVND (reference sequence). Trimming removed 8 bases at V and 7 bases at J, with 12 bases between. The CDR3 totals 13 residues. The clonotype comes from a human donor in good health (CMV status not recorded). Some clones in this sample may be carry-over from other donors' samples. The chain links TRBV19 to TRBJ1-6, with TRBD1 as a possible D gene (5 bases). Sequenced material: cultured PBMCs, taken from culture after CMV antigen stimulation. In nucleotides, the CDR3 is TGTGCCAGTGCCGGGACTAACAATTCACCCCTCCACTTT. It codes for CASAGTNNSPLHF.